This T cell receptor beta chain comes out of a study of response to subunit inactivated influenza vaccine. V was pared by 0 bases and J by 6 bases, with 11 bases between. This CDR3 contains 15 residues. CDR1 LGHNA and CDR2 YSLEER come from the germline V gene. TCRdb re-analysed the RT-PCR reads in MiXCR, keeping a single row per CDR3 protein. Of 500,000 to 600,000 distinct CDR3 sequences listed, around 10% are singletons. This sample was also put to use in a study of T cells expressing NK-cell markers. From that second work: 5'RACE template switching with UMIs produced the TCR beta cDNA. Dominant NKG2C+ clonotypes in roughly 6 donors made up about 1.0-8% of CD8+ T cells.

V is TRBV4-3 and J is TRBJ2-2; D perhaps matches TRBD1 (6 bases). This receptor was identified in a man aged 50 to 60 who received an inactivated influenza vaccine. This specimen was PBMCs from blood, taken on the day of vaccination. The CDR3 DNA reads TGCGCCAGCAGCCAAGAGCAGGGGAGCGCCGGGGAGCTGTTTTTT. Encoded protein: CASSQEQGSAGELFF.